A single TCR beta chain is shown here with its context. Original data processing: Nucleated cell number was recorded as an estimate derived from reference gene primer amplification. Some clones are missing from TCRdb's copy, which holds only in-frame ones; the method was immunoSEQ multiplex PCR. V, J and clone size were drawn from that table, and D and trimming were deduced from the DNA. The sample gives 150,000 or so clones, 84% of which show up once; about 14% is in the top ten. This specimen belongs to a study of blood T cell repertoires in COVID-19. At the level of the study: Italy, Spain and the United States were the sources of the convalescent and acute COVID-19 samples. Sample material is recorded as cDNA or gDNA derived from T cells, B-cell-depleted T cells, or PBMCs.

V lost 4 bases and J 2 bases, leaving 12 bases between the germline ends. Germline loops: CDR1 SQVTM, CDR2 ANQGSEA. This CDR3 has 14 amino acids. The gene calls are TRBV29-1 and TRBJ2-4; D is uncertain. This sequence originates from a man between 18 and 29 years old with active or convalescent COVID-19. Sequencing was done on a sample of peripheral blood. CDR3 sequence reads: CSVGFDWTKNIQYF. CDR3 nucleotide sequence: TGCAGCGTTGGTTTCGACTGGACCAAAAACATTCAGTACTTC. The full variable domain, completed using reference TRBV29-1 and TRBJ2-4, is SAVISQKPSRDICQRGTSLTIQCQVDSQVTMMFWYRQQPGQSLTLIATANQGSEATYESGFVIDKFPISRPNLTFSTLTVSNMSPEDSSIYLCSVGFDWTKNIQYFGAGTRLSVL.